Sequencing of this T cell receptor (beta chain) was carried out in a study of blood T cells in healthy people across ages. Germline CDR1 SQVTM, CDR2 ANQGSEA. Trimming pared 4 bases from V and 0 bases from J, leaving 8 bases between. The CDR3 loop spans 13 amino acids. Primers used in a second PCR of about 6 to 11 cycles were a sample-barcoded 5' primer and a J-beta primer mix. TCRdb recomputed calls from the 5' RACE reads with MiXCR, one row per CDR3 protein. In the table there are around 1.5 million distinct CDR3 sequences, 40% to 50% of which are singletons. Study observations and caveats: Calculation of diversity from one million T cells yielded estimates considered to be underestimates.

The sample holds many counts of this clonotype. No antigen is known for it. This sequence was found in a woman aged 18-29 years in good health. The chain uses TRBV29-1 and TRBJ2-3, with D perhaps TRBD2 (5 bases). Sequencing was done on a sample of blood. CDR3 nucleotides: TGCAGCGTTGCGGGAAGTAGCACAGATACGCAGTATTTT. Translating gives CSVAGSSTDTQYF.